Sequencing of this TCR beta chain was carried out in a study of response to subunit inactivated influenza vaccine. A single record per CDR3 protein comes from TCRdb applying MiXCR to the RT-PCR reads. This sample yields 700,000 to 900,000 distinct CDR3 sequences, of which 21% are seen a single time; 9.5% to 13% belongs to the top ten. The CDR3 has 14 residues. V lost 6 bases to trimming and J lost 8 bases; unmatched junction nucleotides: 7. The chain combines TRBV12-3 or TRBV12-4 with TRBJ2-1; TRBD2 matches 10 bases. The sequencing used PBMCs from blood, collected roughly 5 days after vaccination. The TCR sequence derives from a man over 45 who received an inactivated influenza vaccine. CDR3 in DNA: TGTGCCAGCAGAAAAACTAGCGGGGACGATGAGCAGTTCTTC. It translates to CASRKTSGDDEQFF.